What follows are 14 T cell receptor beta chains derived from one specimen sequenced in a study of OX40 agonist ivuxolimab in advanced cancers. The table came from immunoSEQ multiplex PCR; TCRdb's copy has only in-frame clones and leaves some out. The sample lists some 95,000 clones; around nine tenths were seen once. Sequences were derived from CD4+ or CD8+ T cells sorted from blood, sampled in a trial of the OX40 agonist ivuxolimab. The receptors derive from an adult with an advanced solid tumor such as melanoma, head and neck, liver or kidney cancer.

The chain employs TRBV5-1 and TRBJ2-1; D perhaps matches TRBD1 (6 bases). CDR3 length: 14 amino acids. V lost 0 bases, J lost 6 bases, and 10 bases lay in between. CDR1 SGHRS and CDR2 YFSETQ come from the germline V gene. This CDR3 is CASSLGGPSNEQFF. The CDR3 DNA reads as TGCGCCAGCAGCTTGGGGGGGCCCTCCAATGAGCAGTTCTTC.

For this clone: At one boundary the junction diverges from the germline segment, which might be a read error. This chain links TRBV18 with TRBJ1-3, with 7 bases fitting TRBD1. The CDR3 spans 13 residues. Per germline, CDR1 KGHSH and CDR2 LQKENI. DNA of the CDR3: TGTGCCAGCTCACCACCGAATCTGGGACAGCTAAACTTT. Translation gives CASSPPNLGQLNF. Filled out from reference TRBV18 and TRBJ1-3, the complete variable domain reads NAGVMQNPRHLVRRRGQEARLRCSPMKGHSHVYWYRQLPEEGLKFMVYLQKENIIDESGMPKERFSAEFPKEGPSILRIQQVVRGDSAAYFCASSPPNLGQLNFGEGSWLTVV.

This clone was seen a single time. V is TRBV5-4 and J is TRBJ2-5; TRBD2 is a possible D gene (5 bases). Between the trimmed V and J ends, which lost 3 bases and 5 bases, there was a span of 17 bases. The germline V gene has CDR1 SGHNT and CDR2 YYREEE (reference sequence). The CDR3 contains 15 residues. This CDR3 reads CASSSKDQSGETQYF. CDR3 DNA: TGTGCCAGCAGCTCCAAGGACCAATCGGGGGAGACCCAGTACTTC.

This clone was observed a few times. The chain carries TRBV29-1 and TRBJ1-1; D is unclear. The V gene lost 4 bases and the J gene lost 4 bases, with 10 bases spanning the gap. The CDR3 covers 12 residues. CDR1 and CDR2 (germline): SQVTM, ANQGSEA. For the CDR3, the DNA is TGCAGCGTTGTAGTTGTGAGCACTGAAGCTTTCTTT. Its translation: CSVVVVSTEAFF.

The CDR3: CASGRGRAEKLFF. For the CDR3, the DNA is TGTGCCAGCGGGAGGGGCAGGGCTGAAAAACTGTTTTTT. The rearrangement links TRBV19 to TRBJ1-4; D may be TRBD1 (5 bases). The CDR3 has 13 residues. CDR1 is LNHDA, CDR2 SQIVND, per germline (reference sequence). V was shortened by 9 bases and J by 7 bases, with 15 bases between the two germline ends.

This sequence joins TRBV19 and TRBJ2-7, with 9 bases matching TRBD2. CDR1 is LNHDA, CDR2 SQIVND, per germline (reference sequence). V lost 5 bases and J lost 3; bases outside the gene matches: 5. The CDR3 spans 14 residues. This CDR3 reads CASSSGTSSYEQYF. The CDR3 DNA reads TGTGCCAGTAGTTCCGGGACTAGCAGCTACGAGCAGTACTTC. The full variable domain, rest sourced from reference TRBV19 and TRBJ2-7, is DGGITQSPKYLFRKEGQNVTLSCEQNLNHDAMYWYRQDPGQGLRLIYYSQIVNDFQKGDIAEGYSVSREKKESFPLTVTSAQKNPTAFYLCASSSGTSSYEQYFGPGTRLTVT.

V usage is TRBV30 and J usage is TRBJ2-3; TRBD1 might be the D (5 bases). Germline lookup yields CDR1 GTSNPN and CDR2 SVGIG (reference sequence). Trimming removed 0 bases from V and 0 bases from J, with 10 bases in between. The CDR3 is 15 residues long. CDR3 DNA: TGTGCCTGGAGTGTCCCAGGGCCTAGCACAGATACGCAGTATTTT. Amino acids: CAWSVPGPSTDTQYF.

The chain uses TRBV21-1 and TRBJ2-5; the D call in the table, TRBD1, was not verified against the DNA. TRBV21-1 is termed a pseudogene. The CDR3 runs 14 residues. The CDR3 region has the DNA TGTGCCAGCAGCAAAGAGGGGCTGAGAGAGACCCAGTACTTC. This translates into CASSKEGLRETQYF.

V is TRBV27 and J is TRBJ1-2, with D perhaps matching TRBD1 (6 bases). Germline V gives CDR1 MNHEY, CDR2 SMNVEV (reference sequence). Trimming removed 4 bases at V and 8 bases at J, with 11 bases between. The CDR3 is made up of 12 amino acids. The CDR3 here is CASSSQGRGYTF. CDR3 bases: TGTGCCAGCAGTTCCCAGGGGAGAGGCTACACCTTC.

There are a few counts of this clone. J is TRBJ1-1 and V is TRBV7-9; D is unresolved. Germline V lookup: CDR1 SEHNR, CDR2 FQNEAQ (reference sequence). There are 14 residues in the CDR3. V was cut by 4 bases and J by 5 bases, with 14 bases left in between. The CDR3 nucleotides read TGTGCCAGCAGCTCGACGGCTTATAAGACTGAAGCTTTCTTT. Protein sequence: CASSSTAYKTEAFF.

The J gene is TRBJ1-5, the V gene TRBV5-1; weak D call: TRBD1 (6 bases). Trimming removed 5 bases at V and 4 bases at J, with 10 bases between. This CDR3 is 13 amino acids long. Germline loops: CDR1 SGHRS, CDR2 YFSETQ. The CDR3 DNA sequence: TGCGCCAGCAGGGAAGGGGGGAATCAGCCCCAGCATTTT. The encoded protein is CASREGGNQPQHF.

The chain recombines TRBV27 with TRBJ2-3; D is tentatively TRBD1 or TRBD2 (6 bases each). V was clipped by 5 bases and J by 14 bases, with 17 bases between them. Per the germline V gene, CDR1 is MNHEY and CDR2 is SMNVEV (reference sequence). The CDR3 totals 12 residues. CDR3 sequence (DNA): TGTGCCAGCAGTCGACCACGGGGGCGAAGGTATTTT. Protein: CASSRPRGRRYF.

The chain combines TRBV10-3 with TRBJ2-1, with 9 bases lining up with TRBD1. The CDR3 loop spans 16 amino acids. The V gene end was trimmed by 6 bases and the J gene end by 6 bases; junction bases not matched to a gene: 12. The germline V gene has CDR1 ENHRY and CDR2 SYGVKD. CDR3 residues: CAIRETGTGNFNEQFF. The CDR3 DNA sequence: TGTGCCATCAGAGAAACCGGGACAGGGAACTTCAATGAGCAGTTCTTC.

The chain has TRBV5-4 and TRBJ2-1; 7 bases are shared with TRBD2. CDR1 SGHNT and CDR2 YYREEE come from the germline V gene (reference sequence). There are 15 residues in the CDR3. With V trimmed by 1 base and J by 1 base, 2 bases remained unmatched. The CDR3 region is CASSLNGGSYNEQFF. The CDR3, as DNA: TGTGCCAGCAGCTTGAACGGGGGGTCCTACAATGAGCAGTTCTTC. Variable domain in full (rest from reference TRBV5-4 and TRBJ2-1): ETGVTQSPTHLIKTRGQQVTLRCSSQSGHNTVSWYQQALGQGPQFIFQYYREEENGRGNFPPRFSGLQFPNYSSELNVNALELDDSALYLCASSLNGGSYNEQFFGPGTRLTVL.